This TCR beta chain was found in a study of blood T cell repertoires in COVID-19. This CDR3 contains 13 residues. V lost 6 bases and J lost 8; bases outside the gene matches: 7. Per germline, CDR1 SNHLY and CDR2 FYNNEI. Assay used: immunoSEQ multiplex PCR; TCRdb lists only in-frame clones, some missing. The table records some 210,000 clones, around 80% of them present only once. The sample comprised peripheral blood. This TCR was sampled from a human donor in a cohort sampled during active COVID-19. This chain joins TRBV2 and TRBJ1-2; TRBD1 matches 9 bases. CDR3 amino acids: CASRADRGEGYTF. The CDR3 coding sequence is TGTGCCAGCAGGGCCGACAGGGGGGAAGGCTACACCTTC.